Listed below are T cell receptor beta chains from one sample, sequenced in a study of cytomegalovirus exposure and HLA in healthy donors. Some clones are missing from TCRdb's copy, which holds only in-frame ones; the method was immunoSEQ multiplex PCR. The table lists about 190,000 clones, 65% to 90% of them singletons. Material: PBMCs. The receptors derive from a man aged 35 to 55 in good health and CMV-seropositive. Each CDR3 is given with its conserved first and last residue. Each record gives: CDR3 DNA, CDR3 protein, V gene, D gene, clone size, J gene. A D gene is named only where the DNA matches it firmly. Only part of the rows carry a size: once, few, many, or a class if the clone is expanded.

CDR3nt: TGCGCCAGCAGCCAAGGGGTCACGGAGTACCAAGAGACCCAGTACTTC; CDR3aa: CASSQGVTEYQETQYF; v_gene: TRBV4-3; d_gene: -; abundance: -; j_gene: TRBJ2-5
CDR3nt: TGTGCCAGCAGCGCGGGACAGCCAACCTACGAGCAGTACTTC; CDR3aa: CASSAGQPTYEQYF; v_gene: TRBV9; d_gene: TRBD1; abundance: -; j_gene: TRBJ2-7
CDR3nt: TGTGCCAGCAGCCGGGGCGGAATTCGGGGGGCCCCCTCCACAGATACGCAGTATTTT; CDR3aa: CASSRGGIRGAPSTDTQYF; v_gene: TRBV4-2; d_gene: -; abundance: -; j_gene: TRBJ2-3
CDR3nt: TGTGCCAGCAGTGAAGAGGGGGCGGTTGGGACTGAAGCTTTCTTT; CDR3aa: CASSEEGAVGTEAFF; v_gene: TRBV6-1; d_gene: TRBD1; abundance: few; j_gene: TRBJ1-1
CDR3nt: TGTGCCAGCAGCCAACTAGGGGGGGGCGCCTACGAGCAGTACTTC; CDR3aa: CASSQLGGGAYEQYF; v_gene: TRBV2; d_gene: -; abundance: once; j_gene: TRBJ2-7
CDR3nt: TGTGCTAGCAGCCCCCAGGGCGGAAGCGGGGAAGAGACCCAGTACTTC; CDR3aa: CASSPQGGSGEETQYF; v_gene: TRBV7-7; d_gene: TRBD2; abundance: -; j_gene: TRBJ2-5
CDR3nt: TGCAGCGCCGGGACAGGGAACACTGAAGCTTTCTTT; CDR3aa: CSAGTGNTEAFF; v_gene: TRBV29-1; d_gene: TRBD1; abundance: -; j_gene: TRBJ1-1
CDR3nt: TGTGCCAGCACCATACTAGCATTGAGGAATGAGCAGTTCTTC; CDR3aa: CASTILALRNEQFF; v_gene: TRBV6-6; d_gene: -; abundance: once; j_gene: TRBJ2-1
CDR3nt: TGTGCCAGTAGCTGGACAGGGGGCGGCAATCAGCCCCAGCATTTT; CDR3aa: CASSWTGGGNQPQHF; v_gene: TRBV19; d_gene: TRBD1; abundance: -; j_gene: TRBJ1-5
CDR3nt: TGTGCCATCAGTGACCATACTACCAACCAAGAGACCCAGTACTTC; CDR3aa: CAISDHTTNQETQYF; v_gene: TRBV10-3; d_gene: -; abundance: -; j_gene: TRBJ2-5
CDR3nt: TGTGCCAGCAGCCCAGCCAACAGGGACAATCAGCCCCAGCATTTT; CDR3aa: CASSPANRDNQPQHF; v_gene: TRBV7-8; d_gene: -; abundance: once; j_gene: TRBJ1-5
CDR3nt: TGTGCCAGCGACGTGCGCACGGCGGGACTACCCGAGCAGTACTTC; CDR3aa: CASDVRTAGLPEQYF; v_gene: TRBV5-6; d_gene: TRBD2; abundance: -; j_gene: TRBJ2-7
CDR3nt: TGCGCCAGCAGTCAGACAGTAGCCAAAAACATTCAGTACTTC; CDR3aa: CASSQTVAKNIQYF; v_gene: TRBV5-1; d_gene: -; abundance: -; j_gene: TRBJ2-4
CDR3nt: TGTGCCAGCAGTGTTCGCCGGACTGTAACCGGGGAGCTGTTTTTT; CDR3aa: CASSVRRTVTGELFF; v_gene: TRBV27; d_gene: -; abundance: -; j_gene: TRBJ2-2
CDR3nt: TGTGCCAGTAGTATGGTAGGAGGTCGCTCCTACAATGAGCAGTTCTTC; CDR3aa: CASSMVGGRSYNEQFF; v_gene: TRBV19; d_gene: -; abundance: -; j_gene: TRBJ2-1
CDR3nt: TGTGCCAGCAGACGGGACAGCTCCTACGAGCAGTACTTC; CDR3aa: CASRRDSSYEQYF; v_gene: TRBV28; d_gene: TRBD1; abundance: -; j_gene: TRBJ2-7
CDR3nt: TGCGCCAGCAGCCAAGACGGCACAGGGTTGAAGACCCAGTACTTC; CDR3aa: CASSQDGTGLKTQYF; v_gene: TRBV4-3; d_gene: -; abundance: once; j_gene: TRBJ2-5
CDR3nt: TGCGCCAGCAGACGGGCGGGGGGACTGAGCTCCTACAATGAGCAGTTCTTC; CDR3aa: CASRRAGGLSSYNEQFF; v_gene: TRBV5-1; d_gene: TRBD2; abundance: -; j_gene: TRBJ2-1
CDR3nt: TGTGCCTGGAGTTTGGTGGGCAGGGGGCGTAGGGAGCAGTACTTC; CDR3aa: CAWSLVGRGRREQYF; v_gene: TRBV30; d_gene: TRBD1; abundance: -; j_gene: TRBJ2-7
CDR3nt: TGTGCCTGTCAGGGGGCCAGCAATCAGCCCCAGCATTTT; CDR3aa: CACQGASNQPQHF; v_gene: TRBV30; d_gene: TRBD1; abundance: few; j_gene: TRBJ1-5
CDR3nt: TGTGCCAGCAGTTTACAAGCGGGGAGGTTTGTCGCTTACGAGCAGTACTTC; CDR3aa: CASSLQAGRFVAYEQYF; v_gene: TRBV27; d_gene: TRBD2; abundance: -; j_gene: TRBJ2-7
CDR3nt: TGTGCCAGCAGTTTAACAGGAAAGGGGAACACTGAAGCTTTCTTT; CDR3aa: CASSLTGKGNTEAFF; v_gene: TRBV27; d_gene: -; abundance: -; j_gene: TRBJ1-1
CDR3nt: TGTGCCAGCAGCGTAAACCGGGGCGGGGAGCTGTTTTTT; CDR3aa: CASSVNRGGELFF; v_gene: TRBV9; d_gene: -; abundance: -; j_gene: TRBJ2-2
CDR3nt: TGTGCCAGCAGCTTGGTCGGGACAGGGACCTACAATGAGCAGTTCTTC; CDR3aa: CASSLVGTGTYNEQFF; v_gene: TRBV5-6; d_gene: TRBD1; abundance: -; j_gene: TRBJ2-1
CDR3nt: TGCGCCAGCAGCTCCCACCGCGGACAGGGGGCCTACGAGCAGTACTTC; CDR3aa: CASSSHRGQGAYEQYF; v_gene: TRBV4-3; d_gene: TRBD1; abundance: -; j_gene: TRBJ2-7
CDR3nt: TGTGCCAGCTCACCCAAGACAGGGGGAGTCTCTGGAAACACCATATATTTT; CDR3aa: CASSPKTGGVSGNTIYF; v_gene: TRBV18; d_gene: TRBD1; abundance: -; j_gene: TRBJ1-3
CDR3nt: TGTGCCAGCGGGGCGGGACAGGGCTTGCCCTTTGGAAACACCATATATTTT; CDR3aa: CASGAGQGLPFGNTIYF; v_gene: TRBV21-1; d_gene: -; abundance: -; j_gene: TRBJ1-3
CDR3nt: TGCGCCAGCAGTCAATCTAACAGGATTAGAGAGCAGTACTTC; CDR3aa: CASSQSNRIREQYF; v_gene: TRBV23-1; d_gene: -; abundance: -; j_gene: TRBJ2-7